The source of this TCR beta chain is a study of control samples from healthy donors and cancer patients. V was clipped by 6 bases and J by 6 bases, with 12 bases between them. This CDR3 spans 12 amino acids. TCRdb's table, derived via immunoSEQ multiplex PCR, lists solely in-frame clones and lacks some. The table records about 95,000 clones, less than 90% of them present only once. The source is a woman between 65 and 79 years old in good health. This chain joins TRBV12-3 or TRBV12-4 and TRBJ2-7; a possible D gene is TRBD2 (6 bases). The sequencing input was blood. CDR3 bases: TGTGCCAGCAGCCCGACTAGGCTCGAGCAGTACTTC. Translating gives CASSPTRLEQYF.